This TCR beta chain is from a study of human versus mouse CDR3 diversity and MHC coevolution. About the research overall: Samples had between about 5.5 x 10^6 and 1.6 x 10^7 valid reads.

With regard to this clone: Its antigen is not identified.

TCRdb keeps only in-frame clones here, not all; method: immunoSEQ multiplex PCR. The sample shows tens of thousands of clones, 80% to 95% of them seen only once. Broader study findings: Among all groups, two of three human donors showed least clonal inequality. Human CDR3s averaged more deletions and insertions than mouse CDR3s.

This CDR3 comprises 13 residues. The V end was cut by 8 bases, the J end by 9 bases, with 17 bases between. Germline values: CDR1 MGHDK, CDR2 SYGVNS. Sorting isolated naive CD4 T cells lacking CD45RO and expressing CD62L. The source material was naive CD4+ T cells from blood. Subset here: CD45RO-negative CD62L-positive naive CD4 T cells. The chain employs TRBV25-1 and TRBJ2-4; a weak D match, TRBD2 (5 bases). The source is a person aged 30 to 70 in good health. The CDR3 sequence is CASRMTRAGIQYF. DNA of the CDR3: TGTGCCAGCCGCATGACTCGGGCGGGCATTCAGTACTTC.